This T cell receptor beta chain was documented in a study of memory CD4+ T cells and cytomegalovirus serostatus. Study overall: This sample comes from healthy Belgian adults, under 10 CMV seropositive, 24 seronegative.

Assay used: immunoSEQ multiplex PCR; TCRdb lists only in-frame clones, some missing. The sample has some 54,000 clones, more than 70% seen once. For this clone: What it binds is not known.

Single viable CD3+CD4+CD8-CD45RO+ cells were sorted as the memory CD4+ T cells. V gave up 2 bases and J gave up 4 bases; unmatched junction bases: 6. CDR3 size: 15 residues. Germline V lookup: CDR1 MDHEN, CDR2 SYDVKM. Broader study findings: About two fifths of the roughly 160 known CMV-associated TCRbeta sequences appeared in CD4+ memory. CMV serostatus prediction reached median AUC around 0.94, or 0.89 with US-trained model.

The rearrangement links TRBV28 to TRBJ2-7; the match to TRBD1 covers 9 bases. The receptor's source is an adult in good health and CMV-seropositive. Sequencing was performed on memory CD4+ T cells from blood. CDR3 bases: TGTGCCAGCAGTTTAGGGACAGGGTTAGGATACGAGCAGTACTTC. Encoded protein: CASSLGTGLGYEQYF.